Shown below are 3 T cell receptor beta chains from a single sample sequenced in a study of T cells in Graves' hyperthyroidism and ophthalmopathy. RNA transcripts gave rise to amplified TCR beta CDR3 regions. Initially, a first-round RT-PCR of the TCR CDR3 employed the HTBI primer set. TCRdb reprocessed the multiplex PCR reads via MiXCR and lists one record per CDR3 protein. The data contain some 180,000 distinct CDR3 sequences, 17% of them seen just once; the ten biggest clones take up about 50%. Sequencing used blood. The receptors derive from a woman in her forties or fifties with Graves' hyperthyroidism.

This clonotype was recorded at least ten times. This chain connects TRBV20-1 to TRBJ2-7, with 9 bases that match TRBD2. CDR3 length equals 15 residues. V gave up 0 bases and J gave up 0 bases; unmatched junction bases: 3. CDR1 DFQATT and CDR2 SNEGSKA come from the germline V gene (reference sequence). The CDR3 is CSARELAGTSYEQYF. CDR3 nucleotides: TGCAGTGCTAGAGAGCTAGCGGGGACCTCCTACGAGCAGTACTTC.

This chain links TRBV30 with TRBJ1-5; 7 bases fit TRBD1. This CDR3 contains 16 residues. Germline V lookup: CDR1 GTSNPN, CDR2 SVGIG (reference sequence). V shed 3 bases and J 5 bases; nucleotides not matched to a gene: 13. CDR3 residues: CAWSDFKDRLDQPQHF. The CDR3 DNA is TGTGCCTGGAGCGACTTCAAGGACAGGCTGGATCAGCCCCAGCATTTT.

There are a few counts of this clonotype. This chain joins TRBV6-1 and TRBJ2-7; D might be TRBD1 (5 bases). This CDR3 contains 15 residues. The germline V and J ends were trimmed by 5 bases and 0 bases, with 14 bases remaining between them. Germline V gene data show CDR1 as MNHNS and CDR2 as SASEGT. Written as DNA, the CDR3 is TGTGCCAGCAGTCCTTTAGACAGAAGCTCCTACGAGCAGTACTTC. Translating gives CASSPLDRSSYEQYF.